These T cell receptor beta chains were read from a single sample in a study of identifying expanded T cells in peripheral blood. Assay used: immunoSEQ multiplex PCR; TCRdb lists only in-frame clones, some missing. The sample yields approximately 120,000 clones, over 65% seen once. The sequencing sample was made of blood. The receptors derive from a person between 18 and 69 years old in good health. Each CDR3 is given with its conserved first and last residue. A D gene is named only where the DNA matches it firmly. Where a row states a size, it is once, few, many or the class of an expanded clone; other rows omit it.

TRBV6-6	TRBD2	-	TRBJ2-3	CASSYSGGITDTQYF	TGTGCCAGCAGTTACAGCGGGGGGATCACAGATACGCAGTATTTT
TRBV6-5	-	-	TRBJ2-7	CASSQARFGSYEQYF	TGTGCCAGCAGCCAAGCCAGATTTGGCTCCTACGAGCAGTACTTC
TRBV4-2	-	-	TRBJ1-1	CASSQDSETGVNTEAFF	TGTGCCAGCAGCCAAGACAGCGAGACAGGAGTGAACACTGAAGCTTTCTTT
TRBV2	-	-	TRBJ1-2	CASSDRVGNYGYTF	TGTGCCAGCAGTGACAGGGTAGGGAACTATGGCTACACCTTC
TRBV11-2	-	-	TRBJ1-2	CASSLEIQGGYTF	TGTGCCAGCAGCTTAGAAATCCAGGGTGGCTACACCTTC
TRBV19	-	-	TRBJ1-1	CASSSTRYLIMNTEAFF	TGTGCCAGTAGTTCTACCCGGTACCTTATCATGAACACTGAAGCTTTCTTT
TRBV9	-	-	TRBJ2-3	CASSVGRRFTDTQYF	TGTGCCAGCAGCGTAGGTCGCCGATTCACAGATACGCAGTATTTT
TRBV5-1	-	-	TRBJ2-7	CASSLSPSYEQYF	TGCGCCAGCAGCTTGTCACCCTCCTACGAGCAGTACTTC
TRBV30	-	once	TRBJ2-1	CAWSVYSNEQFF	TGTGCCTGGAGTGTATATAGCAATGAGCAGTTCTTC
TRBV6-4	TRBD1	-	TRBJ1-5	CASSDLEGANQPQHF	TGTGCCAGCAGTGATTTAGAGGGGGCCAATCAGCCCCAGCATTTT
TRBV30	-	-	TRBJ1-1	CAWSVPWGGALKAFF	TGTGCCTGGAGTGTGCCCTGGGGGGGTGCGCTGAAAGCTTTCTTT
TRBV5-1	-	-	TRBJ2-7	CASSLFPGLYEQYF	TGCGCCAGCAGCTTATTCCCGGGGCTCTACGAGCAGTACTTC
TRBV4-1	-	-	TRBJ2-5	CASSQRFNTQETQYF	TGCGCCAGCAGCCAACGTTTCAACACGCAAGAGACCCAGTACTTC
TRBV6-5	-	-	TRBJ1-1	CASSYMENTEAFF	TGTGCCAGCAGTTACATGGAGAACACTGAAGCTTTCTTT
TRBV30	TRBD1	few	TRBJ1-2	CAWTPGGYGYTF	TGTGCCTGGACCCCAGGGGGCTATGGCTACACCTTC
TRBV5-6	-	-	TRBJ2-1	CASSFGNEQFF	TGTGCCAGCAGCTTTGGCAATGAGCAGTTCTTC
TRBV27	-	-	TRBJ2-2	CASSFSVAGASTGELFF	TGTGCCAGCAGTTTCTCGGTGGCGGGGGCCTCCACCGGGGAGCTGTTTTTT
TRBV7-9	TRBD1	-	TRBJ2-7	CASSLSLGTGEQYF	TGTGCCAGCAGCTTGTCTTTAGGGACAGGCGAGCAGTACTTC
TRBV6-5	-	-	TRBJ1-1	CASSRQAMNTEAFF	TGTGCCAGCAGCCGACAGGCTATGAACACTGAAGCTTTCTTT
TRBV7-3	-	-	TRBJ1-2	CASSLQGSDGYTF	TGTGCCAGCAGCCTACAAGGGAGCGATGGCTACACCTTC
TRBV7-8	-	-	TRBJ2-1	CASSLASGRLDYNEQFF	TGTGCCAGCAGCTTGGCCAGCGGACGGTTGGACTACAATGAGCAGTTCTTC
TRBV27	TRBD2	-	TRBJ2-2	CASSFPPGRGGTGELFF	TGTGCCAGCAGTTTCCCCCCCGGGCGCGGGGGGACCGGGGAGCTGTTTTTT
TRBV11-3	-	-	TRBJ1-1	CASSPVGGTEAFF	TGTGCCAGCAGCCCGGTCGGGGGCACTGAAGCTTTCTTT
TRBV19	-	-	TRBJ2-2	CASIGQLGGNTGELFF	TGTGCCAGTATTGGACAGCTCGGCGGGAACACCGGGGAGCTGTTTTTT
TRBV2	TRBD2	-	TRBJ2-1	CASVNFGGSYNEQFF	TGTGCCAGCGTTAACTTCGGGGGGTCCTACAATGAGCAGTTCTTC
TRBV7-2	-	-	TRBJ1-1	CASSPLGWKTEAFF	TGTGCCAGCAGCCCACTGGGGTGGAAAACTGAAGCTTTCTTT
TRBV5-6	TRBD1	-	TRBJ1-2	CASSLAGGYDYGYTF	TGTGCCAGCAGCTTGGCAGGGGGGTACGACTATGGCTACACCTTC
TRBV13	-	-	TRBJ1-2	CASSPGRANYGYTF	TGTGCCAGCAGCCCGGGCAGAGCTAACTATGGCTACACCTTC
TRBV7-3	-	-	TRBJ2-1	CASSLRGRPHLSYNEQFF	TGTGCCAGCAGCTTAAGGGGACGGCCCCATCTCTCCTACAATGAGCAGTTCTTC
TRBV6-5	-	-	TRBJ2-1	CASSPGWGQNPKFF	TGTGCCAGCAGTCCCGGATGGGGCCAAAACCCTAAGTTCTTC
TRBV29-1	-	few	TRBJ1-2	CSVGAGFNYGYTF	TGCAGCGTTGGGGCAGGGTTCAACTATGGCTACACCTTC
TRBV7-2	-	-	TRBJ2-7	CASSLIYEQYF	TGTGCCAGCAGCTTAATCTACGAGCAGTACTTC
TRBV7-6	TRBD1	-	TRBJ1-6	CASSLAPGQPISAHSPLHF	TGTGCCAGCAGCTTAGCGCCGGGACAGCCAATCTCTGCCCATTCACCCCTCCACTTT
TRBV18	-	-	TRBJ2-1	CASSLVTSSYNEQFF	TGTGCCAGCTCACTAGTTACAAGCTCCTACAATGAGCAGTTCTTC
TRBV7-6	TRBD1	few	TRBJ1-1	CASSWTGNTEAFF	TGTGCCAGCAGTTGGACAGGGAACACTGAAGCTTTCTTT
TRBV19	TRBD1	-	TRBJ1-5	CASKTTGTGRGNQPQHF	TGTGCCAGCAAAACGACCGGGACAGGGAGGGGCAATCAGCCCCAGCATTTT
TRBV4-1	-	-	TRBJ2-1	CASSQDSPPYNEQFF	TGCGCCAGCAGCCAAGATAGCCCCCCCTACAATGAGCAGTTCTTC
TRBV19	-	-	TRBJ1-4	CASSGRGGNNEKLFF	TGTGCCAGTAGTGGGAGGGGCGGAAATAATGAAAAACTGTTTTTT
TRBV2	TRBD1	-	TRBJ1-2	CASSEQGGYGYTF	TGTGCCAGCAGTGAGCAGGGGGGTTATGGCTACACCTTC
TRBV2	-	-	TRBJ1-4	CASRETGQIEKLFF	TGTGCCAGCAGGGAAACAGGGCAGATAGAAAAACTGTTTTTT
TRBV5-1	TRBD1	-	TRBJ1-1	CASSQGQMNTEAFF	TGCGCCAGCAGCCAGGGACAGATGAACACTGAAGCTTTCTTT
TRBV5-6	-	-	TRBJ1-1	CASSLGRVTFF	TGTGCCAGCAGCTTAGGGAGGGTGACTTTCTTT
TRBV2	TRBD1	-	TRBJ1-5	CASSQLTTGNQPQHF	TGTGCCAGCAGTCAATTGACGACAGGGAATCAGCCCCAGCATTTT
TRBV6-1	TRBD1	once	TRBJ2-7	CASSEHTLSDRGHWGQYF	TGTGCCAGCAGTGAACATACGTTGTCCGACAGGGGTCATTGGGGGCAGTACTTC
TRBV7-9	-	-	TRBJ2-1	CASSNFRQTYAGYNEQFF	TGTGCCAGCAGCAATTTTCGACAGACTTACGCCGGATACAATGAGCAGTTCTTC
TRBV9	-	-	TRBJ2-3	CASSAKQVSSTDTQYF	TGTGCCAGCAGCGCCAAGCAAGTAAGCTCGACAGATACGCAGTATTTT